The 15 T cell receptor beta chains below all came from one sample that was sequenced in a study of shared clonotypes between healthy human individuals. Sequencing used immunoSEQ multiplex PCR; TCRdb keeps in-frame clones, though not all of them. The sample records about 2.4 million clones, 90% to 95% being singletons. Sequenced sample: naive CD4+ T cells sorted from blood. Documented subset: CD45RA+ positively selected. The receptors stem from a man aged 18 to 29 in good health.

The chain uses TRBV6-6 and TRBJ2-1, with D maybe TRBD2 (6 bases). The CDR3 has 15 residues. The V and J ends lost 6 bases and 10 bases respectively, with 22 bases between them. Germline CDR1 is MNHNY and CDR2 is SVGAGI (reference sequence). This CDR3 reads CASSPPGEKMSEQFF. The CDR3 nucleotides read TGTGCCAGCAGCCCCCCGGGAGAAAAAATGTCGGAGCAGTTCTTC.

The chain joins TRBV10-3 to TRBJ2-1, with 9 bases lining up with TRBD1. J lost 7 bases, V lost 7 bases, and 5 bases had no gene match. This CDR3 contains 13 residues. CDR1 is ENHRY and CDR2 is SYGVKD in the germline V gene. The CDR3 loop reads CAITRTGENEQFF. Written as DNA, the CDR3 is TGTGCCATCACCAGGACAGGGGAAAATGAGCAGTTCTTC.

The sample holds a few counts of this clone. The genes are TRBV14 and TRBJ1-3; D gene ambiguous. CDR1 is SGHDN, CDR2 FVKESK, per germline. This CDR3 region has 12 residues. V lost 3 bases and J 4 bases, leaving 4 bases between the germline ends. The CDR3 region is CASSQTGNTIYF. DNA of the CDR3: TGTGCCAGCAGCCAGACGGGAAACACCATATATTTT. Together with reference TRBV14 and TRBJ1-3, the CDR3 gives the full variable domain: EAGVTQFPSHSVIEKGQTVTLRCDPISGHDNLYWYRRVMGKEIKFLLHFVKESKQDESGMPNNRFLAERTGGTYSTLKVQPAELEDSGVYFCASSQTGNTIYFGEGSWLTVV.

The rearrangement joins TRBV7-2 to TRBJ2-1, with a tentative D call TRBD1 (6 bases). V was shortened by 7 bases and J by 7 bases, with 11 bases between the two germline ends. The CDR3 sequence is 12 residues long. CDR1 and CDR2 from the germline V gene are SGHTA and FQGNSA. In nucleotides, the CDR3 is TGTGCCAGCACTGGGCAGGGGAATGAGCAGTTCTTC. This encodes CASTGQGNEQFF.

This chain links TRBV4-3 with TRBJ2-7; D uncertain. Trimming stripped 3 bases from V and 3 bases from J, with 12 bases between. Looked up from germline, CDR1 is LGHNA and CDR2 is YSLEER. The CDR3 consists of 14 residues. This CDR3 is CASSQRRGGYEQYF. CDR3 DNA sequence: TGCGCCAGCAGCCAGCGCCGCGGTGGCTACGAGCAGTACTTC.

Points on this clone: One end of the junction does not line up with germline, which may come from a read error. This rearrangement joins TRBV6-6 to TRBJ2-7; 14 bases align to TRBD2. This CDR3 region has 14 residues. Per germline, CDR1 MNHNY and CDR2 SVGAGI (reference sequence). The CDR3 is CASSPTSGRARSHF. Written as DNA, the CDR3 is TGTGCCAGCAGTCCGACTAGCGGGAGGGCGCGCAGCCACTTC.

This clone occurred once. The chain uses TRBV9 and TRBJ1-1; 8 bases are a match to TRBD1. Germline V gene data show CDR1 as SGDLS and CDR2 as YYNGEE. Trimming took 0 bases from V and 4 from J; bases not matched to a gene: 8. This CDR3 has 16 amino acids. DNA of the CDR3: TGTGCCAGCAGCGTAGGTTTGACAGGGGAGGCCACTGAAGCTTTCTTT. It yields the protein CASSVGLTGEATEAFF.

The chain couples TRBV25-1 to TRBJ2-2; no definite D call. V lost 1 base and J lost 8, with 11 bases in between. The CDR3 has 14 residues. The germline V gene encodes CDR1 MGHDK and CDR2 SYGVNS. The CDR3 bases are TGTGCCAGCAGTGAATTAGGGTACGGAGGGGAGCTGTTTTTT. It translates to CASSELGYGGELFF.

The chain couples TRBV4-3 to TRBJ2-3, with 9 positions matching TRBD2. Germline CDR1 and CDR2: LGHNA and YSLEER. Losses at the gene ends were 4 bases for V and 6 bases for J; bases not matched to a gene: 14. This CDR3 has 17 amino acids. In DNA, the CDR3 is TGCGCCAGCAGCCGCGACTCCAGCGGGAGGTGGGGGGATACGCAGTATTTT. It yields the protein CASSRDSSGRWGDTQYF.

This clone was observed a handful of times. V usage is TRBV25-1 and J usage is TRBJ1-5; 7 nucleotides align to TRBD1. The germline gives CDR1 MGHDK, CDR2 SYGVNS. The V gene end was trimmed by 6 bases and the J gene end by 3 bases; junction bases not matched to a gene: 5. This CDR3 comprises 14 residues. CDR3 residues: CASRKTGINQPQHF. In DNA form, the CDR3 reads TGTGCCAGCAGGAAGACAGGGATCAATCAGCCCCAGCATTTT. Full variable domain (outside the CDR3, taken from reference TRBV25-1 and TRBJ1-5): EADIYQTPRYLVIGTGKKITLECSQTMGHDKMYWYQQDPGMELHLIHYSYGVNSTEKGDLSSESTVSRIRTEHFPLTLESARPSHTSQYLCASRKTGINQPQHFGDGTRLSIL.

The chain employs TRBV19 and TRBJ1-1; 7 bases are a match to TRBD1. The V and J ends lost 4 bases and 5 bases, in that order; junction bases with no gene match: 7. CDR3 length equals 14 residues. Germline V gene data show CDR1 as LNHDA and CDR2 as SQIVND (reference sequence). The CDR3 nucleotides are TGTGCCAGTAGTAGAGGCCTACAGGGGACTGAAGCTTTCTTT. Its translation is CASSRGLQGTEAFF.

About this clone itself: Other DNA sequences in the sample encode the same CDR3. The chain carries TRBV7-3 and TRBJ2-3; D is tentatively TRBD1 or TRBD2 (5 bases each). From germline, CDR1 is SGHTA and CDR2 FQGTGA. The V and J ends lost 3 bases and 6 bases respectively, with 16 bases between them. The CDR3 covers 15 residues. The CDR3 sequence: CASSLSRDRADTQYF. The CDR3, as DNA: TGTGCCAGCAGCTTGTCCCGGGACCGAGCGGATACGCAGTATTTT.

This rearrangement joins TRBV5-1 to TRBJ2-3; D not resolved. The CDR3 loop spans 14 amino acids. Deletions cut 0 bases from V and 3 bases from J, with 8 bases between. Per the germline V gene, CDR1 is SGHRS and CDR2 is YFSETQ. The DNA for the CDR3 is TGCGCCAGCAGCTTGGGGGCAGAGACAGATACGCAGTATTTT. The encoded protein is CASSLGAETDTQYF.

The V and J genes are TRBV7-8 and TRBJ1-1, with D maybe TRBD1 (5 bases). In germline, CDR1 is SGHVS, CDR2 FQNEAQ. This CDR3 has 12 amino acids. V lost 1 base, J lost 8 bases, and 8 bases lay in between. The CDR3, as DNA: TGTGCCAGCAGCTTAGGGAGGGACGAAGCTTTCTTT. Protein sequence: CASSLGRDEAFF.

The chain employs TRBV2 and TRBJ2-6; no clear D. Germline CDR1 and CDR2: SNHLY and FYNNEI. This CDR3 contains 10 residues. The CDR3 DNA reads as TGTGTTGTGGGGGCCAACGTCCTGACTTTC. Protein sequence: CVVGANVLTF. Supplemented by reference TRBV2 and TRBJ2-6, the full variable domain reads EPEVTQTPSHQVTQMGQEVILRCVPISNHLYFYWYRQILGQKVEFLVSFYNNEISEKSEIFDDQFSVERPDGSNFTLKIRSTKLEDSAMYFCVVGANVLTFGAGSRLTVL.